What follows are 31 T cell receptor beta chains derived from one specimen sequenced in a study of blood T cell repertoires in COVID-19. TCRdb's copy holds only in-frame clones and misses some; the assay was immunoSEQ multiplex PCR. The repertoire holds a few hundred thousand clones, with roughly 88% as singletons. Input material: peripheral blood. The receptors originated from a man aged 18 to 30 with active or convalescent COVID-19.

The chain couples TRBV27 to TRBJ2-5, with 12 nucleotides matching TRBD1. The V segment lost 4 bases and the J segment 5 bases; nucleotides outside the gene matches: 5. There are 15 residues in the CDR3. Germline V lookup: CDR1 MNHEY, CDR2 SMNVEV (reference sequence). CDR3 sequence: CASSWGTGGSETQYF. The CDR3 DNA reads TGTGCCAGCAGTTGGGGGACAGGGGGCTCGGAGACCCAGTACTTC.

The chain carries TRBV5-1 and TRBJ1-2; D possibly corresponds to TRBD1 (5 bases). V was shortened by 4 bases and J by 3 bases, with 16 bases between the two germline ends. CDR1 SGHRS and CDR2 YFSETQ come from the germline V gene. This CDR3 spans 15 amino acids. The CDR3 DNA reads as TGCGCCAGCAGCCTCGGATATGGGGCCGACTATGGCTACACCTTC. It is translated as CASSLGYGADYGYTF. Using reference TRBV5-1 and TRBJ1-2 for the parts outside the CDR3, the full variable domain is KAGVTQTPRYLIKTRGQQVTLSCSPISGHRSVSWYQQTPGQGLQFLFEYFSETQRNKGNFPGRFSGRQFSNSRSEMNVSTLELGDSALYLCASSLGYGADYGYTFGSGTRLTVV.

The table lists this clone with a count of one. The chain is built from TRBV24-1 and TRBJ2-1; D possibly corresponds to TRBD1 (5 bases). The V gene's germline CDR1 is KGHDR and CDR2 SFDVKD. With 3 bases removed from V and 4 bases from J, the gap between germline ends came to 12 bases. This CDR3 contains 15 residues. The CDR3 loop reads CATSDPRVLYNEQFF. In nucleotides, the CDR3 is TGTGCCACCAGTGATCCCAGGGTCCTGTACAATGAGCAGTTCTTC.

By its share, this clone is medium-sized. The rearrangement joins TRBV4-2 to TRBJ2-1; TRBD2 aligns across 11 bases. CDR1 is LGHNA and CDR2 is YNFKEQ in the germline V gene. The CDR3 runs 16 residues. The ends lost 0 bases at V and 2 bases at J; junction bases unmatched: 0. The CDR3 protein is CASSQDSGGAYNEQFF. In DNA form, the CDR3 reads TGTGCCAGCAGCCAAGATAGCGGGGGGGCCTACAATGAGCAGTTCTTC.

The gene calls are TRBV7-7 and TRBJ2-2, with 8 bases identical to TRBD1. Germline trimming cut 6 bases from V and 6 bases from J; bases unmatched to any gene: 12. This CDR3 spans 16 amino acids. Per the germline V gene, CDR1 is SSHAT and CDR2 is FNYEAQ (reference sequence). CDR3 nucleotides: TGTGCCAGCAGGAAAGCCCCGACAGGGGTGGCCGGGGAGCTGTTTTTT. It codes for CASRKAPTGVAGELFF.

The J gene is TRBJ1-1, the V gene TRBV2; D uncertain. This CDR3 has 11 amino acids. Germline-derived CDR1 and CDR2 are SNHLY and FYNNEI. V lost 8 bases and J 4 bases, leaving 8 bases between the germline ends. CDR3 in DNA: TGTGCCAGCTCGGTGAGCACTGAAGCTTTCTTT. Its translation is CASSVSTEAFF.

The chain joins TRBV7-9 to TRBJ1-4, with D possibly TRBD1 on 5 matching bases. V was shortened by 6 bases and J by 5 bases, with 16 bases between the two germline ends. The CDR3 is 15 amino acids. The germline CDR1 and CDR2 sequences are SEHNR and FQNEAQ (reference sequence). CDR3 sequence reads: CASSGTGRINEKLFF. In DNA form, the CDR3 reads TGTGCCAGCAGTGGGACTGGACGGATAAATGAAAAACTGTTTTTT.

This clone appeared many times. V gene TRBV3-1 (or the pseudogene TRBV3-2) combines with J gene TRBJ2-2, with D perhaps matching TRBD1 (6 bases). The germline CDR1 and CDR2 sequences are LGHDT and YNNKEL (reference sequence). The CDR3 totals 14 residues. The germline V and J ends were trimmed by 4 bases and 6 bases, with 12 bases remaining between them. In nucleotides, the CDR3 is TGTGCCAGCAGCCCGCCAGGGGACGCCGGGGAGCTGTTTTTT. Translation: CASSPPGDAGELFF.

This chain joins TRBV9 and TRBJ2-1; TRBD2 matches at 14 bases. Germline CDR1 is SGDLS and CDR2 is YYNGEE. The CDR3 runs 15 residues. Losses at the gene ends were 4 bases for V and 5 bases for J; bases not matched to a gene: 2. This CDR3 is CASSRGLAGDNEQFF. In nucleotides, the CDR3 is TGTGCCAGCAGCAGGGGACTAGCGGGGGACAATGAGCAGTTCTTC.

The chain joins TRBV7-2 to TRBJ1-5; D is uncertain. The germline CDR1 and CDR2 sequences are SGHTA and FQGNSA. V lost 5 bases and J 3 bases, leaving 5 bases between the germline ends. The CDR3 is 12 amino acids. DNA for the CDR3: TGTGCCAGCAGCCCGTACAATCAGCCCCAGCATTTT. It encodes CASSPYNQPQHF.

This chain joins TRBV14 and TRBJ1-6, with 8 bases that match TRBD1. Germline loops: CDR1 SGHDN, CDR2 FVKESK. The CDR3 loop spans 15 amino acids. V shed 6 bases, J shed 8 bases, and the junction held 9 bases outside the gene matches. CDR3 in amino acids: CASRAQGALDSPLHF. The CDR3 DNA follows: TGTGCCAGCAGAGCTCAGGGGGCTTTAGATTCACCCCTCCACTTT.

The chain carries TRBV29-1 and TRBJ1-1, with D tentatively TRBD1 (5 bases). Trimming removed 4 bases from V and 3 bases from J, with 9 bases in between. Germline CDR1 is SQVTM and CDR2 is ANQGSEA. CDR3 length: 12 amino acids. The CDR3: CSVVGADTEAFF. The CDR3 nucleotides read TGCAGCGTTGTAGGGGCGGACACTGAAGCTTTCTTT.

As DNA, the CDR3 is TGTGCCAGCAGCTTAGGAGGCGGGAGCCCCTACAATGAGCAGTTCTTC. It specifies CASSLGGGSPYNEQFF. The rearrangement joins TRBV11-3 to TRBJ2-1; 7 bases line up with TRBD2. The CDR3 spans 16 residues. V shed 1 base, J shed 2 bases, and the junction held 5 bases outside the gene matches. From germline, CDR1 is SGHNT and CDR2 YENEEA.

V usage is TRBV6-2 or TRBV6-3 and J usage is TRBJ2-1; D unresolved. Germline CDR1 is MNHEY and CDR2 is SVGEGT. Trimming removed 5 bases at V and 3 bases at J, with 8 bases between. The CDR3 spans 13 residues. The CDR3: CASSPGVYNEQFF. CDR3 sequence (DNA): TGTGCCAGCAGTCCGGGTGTCTACAATGAGCAGTTCTTC.

The chain carries TRBV5-4 and TRBJ2-3, with 11 bases fitting TRBD2. The V gene end was trimmed by 0 bases and the J gene end by 6 bases; junction bases not matched to a gene: 9. From germline, CDR1 is SGHNT and CDR2 YYREEE (reference sequence). The CDR3 has 17 residues. In nucleotides, the CDR3 is TGTGCCAGCAGCTTGGCTAGCGGGGGGATCGCCACCGATACGCAGTATTTT. Translating it yields CASSLASGGIATDTQYF.

Details on this clone: Other nucleotide sequences in the sample specify the same CDR3. This chain connects TRBV27 to TRBJ1-1, with a weak D call TRBD1 (5 bases). This CDR3 is built from 15 residues. V dropped 0 bases and J dropped 1 base, with 9 bases sitting between them. The V gene's germline CDR1 is MNHEY and CDR2 SMNVEV (reference sequence). This CDR3 is CASSLSGGGNTEAFF. CDR3 DNA: TGTGCCAGCAGTTTATCAGGCGGGGGGAACACTGAAGCTTTCTTT.

This chain connects TRBV9 to TRBJ2-1; TRBD2 might be the D (6 bases). The germline V gene has CDR1 SGDLS and CDR2 YYNGEE. CDR3 length equals 15 residues. V dropped 3 bases and J dropped 1 base, with 11 bases sitting between them. CDR3 region: CASSDWGTSYNEQFF. The CDR3 DNA follows: TGTGCCAGCAGCGATTGGGGGACTTCCTACAATGAGCAGTTCTTC.

The chain joins TRBV4-2 to TRBJ2-1; 12 bases fit TRBD2. The CDR3 is 19 amino acids. Per the germline V gene, CDR1 is LGHNA and CDR2 is YNFKEQ. The J segment lost 8 bases and the V segment lost 1 base, leaving 15 bases of the junction unmatched. DNA for the CDR3: TGTGCCAGCAGCCAAGCCTCTAGCGGGGGGGGCCAATATGGTCATGAGCAGTTCTTC. Encoded protein: CASSQASSGGGQYGHEQFF.

The chain has TRBV7-9 and TRBJ1-3, with D uncertain. CDR1 and CDR2 from the germline V gene are SEHNR and FQNEAQ (reference sequence). The CDR3 runs 15 residues. The V end lost 11 bases, the J end lost 0 bases, and 17 bases lay between the germline ends. CDR3 residues: CAGSPGSNSGNTIYF. The CDR3 region has the DNA TGTGCCGGCTCCCCCGGGAGCAACTCTGGAAACACCATATATTTT. The complete variable domain, with remaining parts taken from reference TRBV7-9 and TRBJ1-3, reads DTGVSQNPRHKITKRGQNVTFRCDPISEHNRLYWYRQTLGQGPEFLTYFQNEAQLEKSRLLSDRFSAERPKGSFSTLEIQRTEQGDSAMYLCAGSPGSNSGNTIYFGEGSWLTVV.

This clone appeared a single time. CDR3 sequence: CAISQQGGGNEKLFF. CDR3 nucleotide sequence: TGTGCCATCAGTCAGCAGGGAGGAGGTAATGAAAAACTGTTTTTT. The gene calls are TRBV10-3 and TRBJ1-4, with D perhaps matching TRBD1 (5 bases). The V gene's germline CDR1 is ENHRY and CDR2 SYGVKD. Trimming stripped 5 bases from V and 4 bases from J, with 14 bases between. CDR3 size: 15 residues.

The gene calls are TRBV27 and TRBJ2-3; 8 bases map to TRBD2. This CDR3 spans 18 amino acids. CDR1 is MNHEY, CDR2 SMNVEV, per germline (reference sequence). Trimming took 5 bases from V and 1 from J; bases not matched to a gene: 14. The CDR3 loop reads CASSPRAGSGVRTDTQYF. CDR3 bases: TGTGCCAGCAGTCCCCGGGCGGGTAGCGGGGTCCGCACAGATACGCAGTATTTT.

This CDR3 is CASSYPSGGVGELFF. CDR3 nucleotides: TGTGCCAGCAGTTACCCAAGCGGGGGGGTCGGGGAGCTGTTTTTT. The chain uses TRBV6-5 and TRBJ2-2, with TRBD2 identical over 10 bases. The CDR3 extends over 15 amino acids. Germline loops: CDR1 MNHEY, CDR2 SVGAGI. Germline trimming cut 2 bases from V and 7 bases from J; bases unmatched to any gene: 4.

This clone showed up just a few times. The gene calls are TRBV14 and TRBJ1-2, with D perhaps TRBD1 (5 bases). From germline, CDR1 is SGHDN and CDR2 FVKESK. The CDR3 totals 16 residues. V lost 0 bases, J lost 0 bases, and 11 bases lay in between. The CDR3 region is CASSQDLGGANYGYTF. Here the CDR3 DNA reads TGTGCCAGCAGCCAAGATCTCGGGGGAGCTAACTATGGCTACACCTTC.

CDR3 in amino acids: CASSIRRGGAGTGELFF. In nucleotides, the CDR3 is TGTGCCAGTAGTATACGTCGGGGGGGCGCAGGAACCGGGGAGCTGTTTTTT. This rearrangement joins TRBV19 to TRBJ2-2, with 8 bases aligning to TRBD2. Germline trimming cut 2 bases from V and 5 bases from J; bases unmatched to any gene: 10. The CDR3 runs 17 residues. Germline loops: CDR1 LNHDA, CDR2 SQIVND (reference sequence).

The chain uses TRBV5-1 and TRBJ2-5; maybe TRBD1 (5 bases). The CDR3 has 15 amino acids. Germline V CDR1 and CDR2: SGHRS, YFSETQ. V dropped 4 bases and J dropped 0 bases, with 13 bases sitting between them. The DNA for the CDR3 is TGCGCCAGCAGCCCAACCGACAGATACCAAGAGACCCAGTACTTC. This gives the protein CASSPTDRYQETQYF.

The chain uses TRBV25-1 and TRBJ2-7; a possible D gene is TRBD2 (5 bases). The CDR3 is 11 amino acids. Germline V gives CDR1 MGHDK, CDR2 SYGVNS. Trimming removed 7 bases from V and 3 bases from J, with 7 bases in between. This chain's CDR3 is CASKGSYEQYF. DNA for the CDR3: TGTGCCAGCAAAGGGAGCTACGAGCAGTACTTC.

This clone has a handful of counts. The V call is TRBV20-1, the J call TRBJ1-6; 8 bases are shared with TRBD1. After removal of 3 bases from V and 4 bases from J, the junction contained 8 bases not matched to a gene. Germline loops: CDR1 DFQATT, CDR2 SNEGSKA (reference sequence). The CDR3 is 16 amino acids. The CDR3 DNA sequence: TGCAGTGCTAGTTCGGCAGGGGGCGCTTATAATTCACCCCTCCACTTT. It codes for CSASSAGGAYNSPLHF.

This clone was recorded a few times. This chain joins TRBV18 and TRBJ1-3; 8 bases map to TRBD1. The CDR3 covers 16 residues. Germline lookup yields CDR1 KGHSH and CDR2 LQKENI. J lost 1 base, V lost 2 bases, and 4 bases had no gene match. For the CDR3, the DNA is TGTGCCAGCTCACCAACAGGGGGAGTTTCTGGAAACACCATATATTTT. It is translated as CASSPTGGVSGNTIYF.

The CDR3 coding sequence is TGCGCCAGCAGCTTGGTTCAGGGAGGTACGGAGACCCAGTACTTC. Protein: CASSLVQGGTETQYF. The chain combines TRBV5-1 with TRBJ2-5; D is perhaps TRBD2 (6 bases). This CDR3 is 15 amino acids long. Germline V gene data show CDR1 as SGHRS and CDR2 as YFSETQ. The V gene lost 0 bases and the J gene lost 5 bases, with 14 bases spanning the gap.

V is TRBV28 and J is TRBJ2-7; D is perhaps TRBD2 (6 bases). The CDR3 has 14 residues. CDR1 and CDR2 from the germline V gene are MDHEN and SYDVKM. Between the trimmed V and J ends, which lost 5 bases and 2 bases, there was a span of 13 bases. CDR3 in amino acids: CASSPRDSPYEQYF. CDR3 in DNA: TGTGCCAGCAGTCCCCGGGACTCTCCCTACGAGCAGTACTTC.

J is TRBJ2-7 and V is TRBV6-6, with D possibly matching TRBD2 (7 bases). The CDR3 totals 13 residues. Per germline, CDR1 MNHNY and CDR2 SVGAGI (reference sequence). V gave up 6 bases and J gave up 6 bases, with 15 bases separating them. Here the CDR3 DNA reads TGTGCCAGCAGCATAGGGGGGGTCGTCGAGCAGTACTTC. This gives the protein CASSIGGVVEQYF.